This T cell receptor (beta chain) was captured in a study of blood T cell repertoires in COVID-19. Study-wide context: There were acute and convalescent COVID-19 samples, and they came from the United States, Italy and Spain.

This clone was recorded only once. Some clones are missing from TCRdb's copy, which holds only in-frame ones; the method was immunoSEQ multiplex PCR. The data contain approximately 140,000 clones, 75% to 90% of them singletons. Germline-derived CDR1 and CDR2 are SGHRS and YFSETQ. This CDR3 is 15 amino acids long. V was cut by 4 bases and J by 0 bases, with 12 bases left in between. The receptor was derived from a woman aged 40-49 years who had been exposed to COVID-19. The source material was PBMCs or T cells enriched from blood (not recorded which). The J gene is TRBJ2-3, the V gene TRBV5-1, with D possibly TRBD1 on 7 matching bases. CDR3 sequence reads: CASSPTGTSTDTQYF. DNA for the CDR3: TGCGCCAGCAGCCCGACAGGGACTAGCACAGATACGCAGTATTTT.